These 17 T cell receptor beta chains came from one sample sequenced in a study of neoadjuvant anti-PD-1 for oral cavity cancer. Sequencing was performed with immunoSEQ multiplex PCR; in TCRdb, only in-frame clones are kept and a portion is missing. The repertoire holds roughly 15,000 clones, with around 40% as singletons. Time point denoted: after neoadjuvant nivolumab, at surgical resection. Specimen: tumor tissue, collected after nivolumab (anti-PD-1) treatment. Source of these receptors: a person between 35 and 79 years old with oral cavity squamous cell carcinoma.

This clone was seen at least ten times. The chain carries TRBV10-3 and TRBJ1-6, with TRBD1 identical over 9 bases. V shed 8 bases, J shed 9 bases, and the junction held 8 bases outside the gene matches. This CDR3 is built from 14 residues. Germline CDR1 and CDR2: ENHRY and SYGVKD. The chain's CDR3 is CAIGEGQGFSPLHF. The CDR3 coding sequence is TGTGCCATCGGGGAGGGACAGGGCTTTTCACCCCTCCACTTT.

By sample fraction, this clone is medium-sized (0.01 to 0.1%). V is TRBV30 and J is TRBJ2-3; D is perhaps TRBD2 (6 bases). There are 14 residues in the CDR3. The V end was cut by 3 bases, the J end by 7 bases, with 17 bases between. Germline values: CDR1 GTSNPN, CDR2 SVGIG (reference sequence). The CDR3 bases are TGTGCCTGGAGCCCGGGGACTTCAGTACATACGCAGTATTTT. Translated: CAWSPGTSVHTQYF. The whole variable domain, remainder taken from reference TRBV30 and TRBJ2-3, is SQTIHQWPATLVQPVGSPLSLECTVEGTSNPNLYWYRQAAGRGLQLLFYSVGIGQISSEVPQNLSASRPQDRQFILSSKKLLLSDSGFYLCAWSPGTSVHTQYFGPGTRLTVL.

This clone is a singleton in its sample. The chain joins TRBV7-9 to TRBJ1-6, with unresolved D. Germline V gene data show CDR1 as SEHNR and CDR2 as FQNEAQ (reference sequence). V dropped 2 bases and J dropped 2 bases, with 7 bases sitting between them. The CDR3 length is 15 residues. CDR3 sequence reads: CASSLMSPYNSPLHF. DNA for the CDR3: TGTGCCAGCAGCTTAATGTCCCCCTATAATTCACCCCTCCACTTT.

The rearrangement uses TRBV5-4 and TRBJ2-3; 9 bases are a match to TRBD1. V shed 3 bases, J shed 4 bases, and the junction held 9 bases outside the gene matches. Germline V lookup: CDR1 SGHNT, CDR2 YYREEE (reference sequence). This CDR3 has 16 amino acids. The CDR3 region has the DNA TGTGCCAGCAGCTCTCCGCCCAGACAGGGGGCAGATACGCAGTATTTT. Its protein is CASSSPPRQGADTQYF.

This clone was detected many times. The CDR3 loop is CASRPSSGTGARPQHF. In DNA form, the CDR3 reads TGTGCCAGCAGGCCATCCTCCGGGACGGGTGCCCGGCCCCAGCATTTT. The rearrangement uses TRBV2 and TRBJ1-5, with D perhaps TRBD1 (5 bases). The CDR3 is 16 amino acids. Trimming removed 6 bases from V and 9 bases from J, with 24 bases in between. CDR1 is SNHLY and CDR2 is FYNNEI in the germline V gene. The entire variable domain, with the rest obtained from reference TRBV2 and TRBJ1-5, is as follows: EPEVTQTPSHQVTQMGQEVILRCVPISNHLYFYWYRQILGQKVEFLVSFYNNEISEKSEIFDDQFSVERPDGSNFTLKIRSTKLEDSAMYFCASRPSSGTGARPQHFGDGTRLSIL.

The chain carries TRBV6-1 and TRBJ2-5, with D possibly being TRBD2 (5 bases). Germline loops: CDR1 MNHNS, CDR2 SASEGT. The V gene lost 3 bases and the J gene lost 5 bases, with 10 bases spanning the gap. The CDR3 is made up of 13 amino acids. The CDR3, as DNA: TGTGCCAGCAGTGACCGGCGGGTTGAGACCCAGTACTTC. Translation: CASSDRRVETQYF.

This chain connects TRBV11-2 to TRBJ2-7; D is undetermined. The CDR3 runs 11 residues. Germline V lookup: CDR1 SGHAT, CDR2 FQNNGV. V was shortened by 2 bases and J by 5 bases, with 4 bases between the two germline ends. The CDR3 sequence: CASSLSNEQYF. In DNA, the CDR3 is TGTGCCAGCAGCTTATCCAACGAGCAGTACTTC.

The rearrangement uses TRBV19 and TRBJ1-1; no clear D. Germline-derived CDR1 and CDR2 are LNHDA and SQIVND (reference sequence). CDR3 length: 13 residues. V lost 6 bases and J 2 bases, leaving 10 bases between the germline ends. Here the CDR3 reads CASSLGRNTEAFF. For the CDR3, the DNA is TGTGCCAGTAGCCTCGGGAGAAACACTGAAGCTTTCTTT.

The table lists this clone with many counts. CDR3 sequence reads: CASSLGGGGPLNEQFF. CDR3 nucleotides: TGTGCCAGCAGCTTAGGAGGCGGGGGGCCCTTGAATGAGCAGTTCTTC. The V and J genes are TRBV5-4 and TRBJ2-1; TRBD2 matches 8 bases. The germline gives CDR1 SGHNT, CDR2 YYREEE (reference sequence). This CDR3 has 16 residues. The V segment lost 2 bases and the J segment 7 bases; nucleotides outside the gene matches: 11.

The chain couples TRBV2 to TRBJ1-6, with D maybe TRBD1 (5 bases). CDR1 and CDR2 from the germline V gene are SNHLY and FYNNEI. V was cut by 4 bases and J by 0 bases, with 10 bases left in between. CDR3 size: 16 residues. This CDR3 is CASSGGGGSYNSPLHF. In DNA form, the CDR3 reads TGTGCCAGCAGTGGTGGGGGTGGCTCCTATAATTCACCCCTCCACTTT.

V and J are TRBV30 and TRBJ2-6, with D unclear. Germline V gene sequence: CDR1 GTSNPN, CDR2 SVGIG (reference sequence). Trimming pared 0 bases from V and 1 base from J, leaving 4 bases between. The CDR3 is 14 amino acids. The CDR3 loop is CAWSVRSGANVLTF. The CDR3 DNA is TGTGCCTGGAGTGTACGGTCTGGGGCCAACGTCCTGACTTTC.

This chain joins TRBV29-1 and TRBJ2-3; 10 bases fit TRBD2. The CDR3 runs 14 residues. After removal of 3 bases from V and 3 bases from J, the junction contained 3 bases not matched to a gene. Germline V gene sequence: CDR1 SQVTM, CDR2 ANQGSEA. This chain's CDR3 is CSVDVAGGTDTQYF. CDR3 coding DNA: TGCAGCGTTGACGTAGCGGGGGGAACAGATACGCAGTATTTT.

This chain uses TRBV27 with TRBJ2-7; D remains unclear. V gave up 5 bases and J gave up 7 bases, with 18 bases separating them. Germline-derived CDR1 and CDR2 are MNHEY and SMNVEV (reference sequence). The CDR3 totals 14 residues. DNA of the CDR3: TGTGCCAGCAGTAGAAAAACCAGCGCCAGGGAGCAGTACTTC. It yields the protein CASSRKTSAREQYF.

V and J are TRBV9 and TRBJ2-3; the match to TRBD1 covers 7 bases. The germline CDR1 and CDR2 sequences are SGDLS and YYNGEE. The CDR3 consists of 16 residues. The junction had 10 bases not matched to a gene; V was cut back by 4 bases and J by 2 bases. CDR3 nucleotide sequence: TGTGCCAGCAGCCTTAGCCGGGACAGAGTCACAGATACGCAGTATTTT. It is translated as CASSLSRDRVTDTQYF.

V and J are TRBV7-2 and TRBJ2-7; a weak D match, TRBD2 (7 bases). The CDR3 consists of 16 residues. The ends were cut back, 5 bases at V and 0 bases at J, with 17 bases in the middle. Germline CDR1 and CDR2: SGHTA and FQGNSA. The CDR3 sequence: CASSEGGARSSYEQYF. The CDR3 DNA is TGTGCCAGCAGCGAAGGGGGGGCCCGTAGCTCCTACGAGCAGTACTTC.

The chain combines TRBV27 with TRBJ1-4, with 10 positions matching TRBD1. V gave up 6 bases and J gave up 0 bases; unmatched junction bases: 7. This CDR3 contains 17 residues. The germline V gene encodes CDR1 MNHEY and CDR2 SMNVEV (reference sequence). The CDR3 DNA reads TGTGCCAGCAGGGGGACAGGGGCGACTACAACTAATGAAAAACTGTTTTTT. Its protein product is CASRGTGATTTNEKLFF.

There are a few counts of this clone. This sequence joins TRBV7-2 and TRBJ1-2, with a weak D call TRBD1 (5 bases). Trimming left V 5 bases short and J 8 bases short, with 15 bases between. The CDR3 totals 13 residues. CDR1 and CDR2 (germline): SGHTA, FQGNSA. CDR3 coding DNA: TGTGCCAGCAGCCCCACAGGATTGCAGGGCTACACCTTC. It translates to CASSPTGLQGYTF.